This T cell receptor beta chain came from a study of blood T cell repertoires in COVID-19. Study-wide context: In each case, the material was cDNA or gDNA derived from T cells, B-cell-depleted T cells, or PBMCs.

In the authors' methods: Reference gene primers were amplified, and this amplification served to estimate nucleated cell counts. Assay: immunoSEQ multiplex PCR; the TCRdb copy retains only in-frame clones and omits some. That table supplies the V and J calls and clone size; D and trimming were determined from the DNA. This sample has approximately 150,000 clones, with roughly 80% found just once. V lost 4 bases to trimming and J lost 5 bases; unmatched junction nucleotides: 14. From germline, CDR1 is MGHRA and CDR2 YSYEKL. This CDR3 region has 17 residues. Sequences were obtained from peripheral blood. The rearrangement links TRBV4-1 to TRBJ2-7; 10 bases are shared with TRBD2. The sequence derives from a man in his sixties or seventies who had recovered from COVID-19. CDR3 sequence reads: CASSPRTSSGSINEQYF. Here the CDR3 DNA reads TGCGCCAGCAGCCCCCGCACTTCTAGCGGGAGTATAAACGAGCAGTACTTC.